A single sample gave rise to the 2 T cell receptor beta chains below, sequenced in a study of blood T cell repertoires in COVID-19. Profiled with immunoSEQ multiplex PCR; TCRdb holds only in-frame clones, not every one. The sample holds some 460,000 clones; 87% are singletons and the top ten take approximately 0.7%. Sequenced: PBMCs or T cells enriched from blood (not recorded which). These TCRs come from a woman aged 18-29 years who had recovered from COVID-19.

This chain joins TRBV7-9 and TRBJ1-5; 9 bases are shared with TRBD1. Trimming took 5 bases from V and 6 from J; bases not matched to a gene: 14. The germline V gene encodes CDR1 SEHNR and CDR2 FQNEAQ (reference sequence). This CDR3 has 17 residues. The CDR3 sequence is CASSTRDRAIIGQPQHF. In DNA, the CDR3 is TGTGCCAGCAGCACACGGGACAGGGCAATCATTGGTCAGCCCCAGCATTTT. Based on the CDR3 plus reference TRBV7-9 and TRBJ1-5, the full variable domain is DTGVSQNPRHKITKRGQNVTFRCDPISEHNRLYWYRQTLGQGPEFLTYFQNEAQLEKSRLLSDRFSAERPKGSFSTLEIQRTEQGDSAMYLCASSTRDRAIIGQPQHFGDGTRLSIL.

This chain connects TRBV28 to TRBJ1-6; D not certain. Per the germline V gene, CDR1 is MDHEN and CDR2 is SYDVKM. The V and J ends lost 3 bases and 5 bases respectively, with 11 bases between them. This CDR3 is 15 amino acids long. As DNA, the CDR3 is TGTGCCAGCAGTTTCTGGGAGGTTAATAATTCACCCCTCCACTTT. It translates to CASSFWEVNNSPLHF.